This TCR beta chain was found in a study of beta chain features in type 1 diabetes. General observations from the study: Among all four CD4+ subsets, Type 1 diabetes patients had TCRB CDR3s that were moderately but significantly shorter. Shorter templates may be favored by PCR, equally so in patients and controls. Fewer junction insertions and more nucleotide deletions appeared in type 1 diabetes patients. cDNA-based reads could over-represent cells with high TCR expression.

On average, the one heparinised blood draw given by each donor was about 120 mL. The investigators reverse transcribed all of the isolated RNA, so they sequenced expressed TCRB transcripts. Using immunoSEQ multiplex PCR, the repertoire was profiled, and TCRdb retains in-frame clones only, with some absent. The sample gives 600,000 to 700,000 clones, around 12% of which show up once; 0.095% to 0.15% is in the top ten. Germline V gene sequence: CDR1 MNHEY, CDR2 SVGAGI. CDR3 length: 15 residues. The V end was cut by 2 bases, the J end by 0 bases, with 11 bases between. In the case of this clone: What it recognizes is unknown.

The origin of this receptor is a young man with type 1 diabetes. The J gene is TRBJ2-7, the V gene TRBV6-5; no firm D call. The sample consisted of naive CD4+ T cells from blood. CDR3 protein: CASSYEYGRSYEQYF. CDR3 coding DNA: TGTGCCAGCAGTTACGAGTACGGTCGCTCCTACGAGCAGTACTTC.